This T cell receptor (beta chain) derives from a study of blood T cell repertoires in COVID-19. Study details: Material from acute and convalescent COVID-19 was sourced from the United States, Italy and Spain. T cells, B-cell-depleted T cells, or PBMCs supplied cDNA or gDNA.

Original analysis: Amplifying reference gene primers gave estimates of nucleated cell counts. Clones were sequenced by immunoSEQ multiplex PCR, and TCRdb holds only the in-frame ones, with some missing. Clone size and the V and J calls come from that table; the DNA yielded D and trimming. The data show about 48,000 clones, around nine tenths seen once. Trimming took 3 bases from V and 8 from J, leaving 11 bases between them. CDR3 length: 13 amino acids. CDR1 is LNHDA and CDR2 is SQIVND in the germline V gene (reference sequence). The TCR originated in a woman over 75 with acute or convalescent COVID-19. The chain employs TRBV19 and TRBJ1-5; D gene unclear. The sample consisted of peripheral blood. This CDR3 is CASSISGSKPQHF. The CDR3 nucleotides are TGTGCCAGTAGTATTTCGGGGAGCAAGCCCCAGCATTTT.